This T cell receptor (beta chain) appears in the sequencing data of a study of human T cells and chemical hapten exposure (dated by TCRdb to about 2021). As for the study more broadly: For sensitization, 2% DPC in acetone was applied to a roughly 2 cm by roughly 2 cm area of upper inner arm skin. In alopecia patients, the study followed how the peripheral blood TCR repertoire changed in vivo over primary and secondary sensitization to diphenylcyclopropenone (DPC), a hapten. For TCR sequencing, blood came from 25 to 35 alopecia patients at anywhere from one to four time points (pre-sensitization, 2, 6 and 24 weeks). Patients additionally received weekly therapeutic DPC doses to the scalp throughout the roughly 25-week study period. Blood samples were taken from patients before sensitization (week 0) and then at 2, 6 and about 24 weeks after DPC sensitization. Patch tests used Finn chambers with 0.01% DPC on the upper back, scored after 6 days by International Contact Dermatitis Research Group standards. Alopecia areata with under or over 50% scalp involvement, alopecia totalis and alopecia universalis were represented in the patient cohort, which was mostly female. The libraries were sequenced as a pool, and the TCR yield per sample differed mostly because of small variations in library volumes within the pool. Points the paper makes about the study in general: Compared with pre-sensitization or healthy control sets, expanded TCRs formed significantly more large CDR3 similarity clusters, which is consistent with antigen-driven responses. The number of PT1 expanded TCRs positively correlated with patch test score, significant at thresholds 8, 16 and 32 but not 4. After repeated subsampling, the strength of the expansion versus patch-test correlation and the threshold at which it became significant changed. Alopecia, a presumed autoimmune disease, was present in all patients, so the immune response of the patients might differ from that of healthy individuals. DPC sensitization did not change the number of TCRs with a frequency above 1 in 1000, and there was no evidence of changes in global repertoire structure.

The label giving this sample's time point can be read as: pre-sensitization, week 0. The treatment or condition label of this sample denotes: therapeutic diphenylcyclopropenone sensitization with weekly scalp DPC. At every patch-test visit, the blood draw took place before the patch test was put on. Eligible patients were aged 18 to 70, diagnosed with alopecia, deemed suitable for DPC therapy, and excluded if pregnant. Total RNA was extracted from unfractionated whole blood collected in Tempus Blood RNA tubes. Libraries came from RACE. Sequencing used a NextSeq 500. During library preparation, unique molecular identifiers were attached to individual cDNA molecules so that TCRs could be counted in a quantitative, reproducible way. Each blood RNA sample was used to sequence both TCR alpha and TCR beta chains. The published analysis was carried out like this. Samples had a median of about 96,000 TCRs, with a range from about 23,224 to 700,000. V, J and CDR3 annotation of the TCR reads was performed with the Decombinator software suite. For the PS versus PT1 abundance plots, all samples were subsampled to the same number of TCRs (28,000). TCRs were defined as expanded if absent before sensitization and observed at least eight times at the 2-week time point. Using fastp at Q25 and MiXCR, TCRdb reprocessed the public reads and kept productive beta chains. Rows matching on CDR3 protein sequence are summarized as one entry with the most common DNA and genes. Clone size and V and J calls follow TCRdb, not the original study. For this sample there are more than 300,000 distinct CDR3 sequences; approximately 5% appear just once. The ten largest clones add up to 2.5% to 3% of the sample.

In the germline V gene, CDR1 corresponds to SQVTM and CDR2 to ANQGSEA. The CDR3 runs 11 amino acids, cysteine and phenylalanine included. Left in the record is the CDR3 DNA by itself, 33 bases read in frame from the first base. V and J lose 7 bases and 4 bases, and a span of 10 bases separates them. As for this clonotype: Its antigen is currently not known. Base qualities were left out, and no much larger clone turns up one base away.

This material consisted of whole blood, taken in connection with sensitization to the hapten diphenylcyclopropenone (DPC). This TCR derives from a woman in her 50s with alopecia areata. Some clones in this sample may be carry-over from other donors' samples. The chain is made from TRBV29-1 and TRBJ1-2; TRBD1 could be the D gene, as 6 bases match. Here is the DNA: TGCAGCGCGGACAGTGCCTATGGCTACACCTTC. Translated, this gives CSADSAYGYTF.